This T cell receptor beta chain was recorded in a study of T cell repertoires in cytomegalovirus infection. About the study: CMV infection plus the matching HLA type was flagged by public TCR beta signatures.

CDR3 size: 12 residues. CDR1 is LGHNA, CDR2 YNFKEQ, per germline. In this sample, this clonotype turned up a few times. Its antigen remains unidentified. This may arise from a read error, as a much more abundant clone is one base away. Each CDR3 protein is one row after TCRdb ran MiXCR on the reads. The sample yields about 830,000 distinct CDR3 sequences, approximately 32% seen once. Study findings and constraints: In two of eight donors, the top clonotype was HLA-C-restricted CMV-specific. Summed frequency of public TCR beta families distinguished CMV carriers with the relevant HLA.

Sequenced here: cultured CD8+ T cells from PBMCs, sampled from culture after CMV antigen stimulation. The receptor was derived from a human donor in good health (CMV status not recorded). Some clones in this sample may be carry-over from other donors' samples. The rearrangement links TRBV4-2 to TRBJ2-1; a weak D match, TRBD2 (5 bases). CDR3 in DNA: TGTGCCACCAGCCGGGGCTACAATGAGCAGTTCTTC. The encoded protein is CATSRGYNEQFF.